This record concerns one T cell receptor (beta chain) sequence. These data are taken from a study of blood T cell repertoires in COVID-19. In the study overall: There were acute and convalescent COVID-19 samples, and they came from the United States, Italy and Spain. Nucleic acid was either cDNA or gDNA, and it came from T cells, B-cell-depleted T cells, or PBMCs.

This CDR3 is 14 amino acids long. Trimming removed 3 bases from V and 6 bases from J; junction bases left unmatched: 5. Germline-derived CDR1 and CDR2 are MDHEN and SYDVKM. Original handling: Nucleated cell counts were estimated from reference gene primer amplification. Sequencing was performed with immunoSEQ multiplex PCR; in TCRdb, only in-frame clones are kept and a portion is missing. The V and J calls and the clone size are those of that table, but D and trimming were determined from the DNA. The sample gives 45,000 to 65,000 clones, 80% to 90% of which show up once; around 5.1% is in the top ten.

V gene TRBV28 combines with J gene TRBJ2-1; TRBD2 matches at 7 bases. The sample was peripheral blood. This receptor was obtained from a man aged 55-75 years with active COVID-19. In nucleotides, the CDR3 is TGTGCCAGCAGTTTTCGGGGGGTCATCAATGAGCAGTTCTTC. This sequence encodes CASSFRGVINEQFF.